The rows below give T cell receptor beta chains drawn from one sample of a study of blood T cell repertoires in COVID-19. Sequenced by immunoSEQ multiplex PCR; TCRdb stores in-frame clones only, minus some. The table includes about 55,000 clones, about 93% detected once. Sequencing used peripheral blood. All receptors derive from a human donor with active COVID-19. The donor label of this sample is uncertain. The conserved cysteine and the conserved F or W are not part of the CDR3 here. D genes are given only for firm matches.

v_gene: TRBV18
d_gene: NA
CDR3aa: ASSPPGGGAYNSPLH

v_gene: TRBV11-2
d_gene: TRBD1
CDR3aa: ASSLTGGPTTYNSPLH

v_gene: TRBV5-6
d_gene: TRBD1
CDR3aa: ASNWGGTGANQETQY

v_gene: TRBV4-1
d_gene: TRBD2
CDR3aa: ASSRAGATYNEQF

v_gene: TRBV12-5
d_gene: TRBD1
CDR3aa: ASGLFGTGGSEQY

v_gene: TRBV4-1
d_gene: NA
CDR3aa: ASSHFMGLEETQY

v_gene: TRBV18
d_gene: NA
CDR3aa: ASSPQGGTYNEQF

v_gene: TRBV28
d_gene: NA
CDR3aa: ASSLMHGALRTEAF

v_gene: TRBV4-2
d_gene: NA
CDR3aa: ASSPLGQAQETQY

v_gene: TRBV19
d_gene: TRBD1
CDR3aa: ASSSFRGVAEAF

v_gene: TRBV3-1/TRBV3-2
d_gene: NA
CDR3aa: ASSPQGGGTGELF

v_gene: TRBV9
d_gene: TRBD2
CDR3aa: ASSKSGGAFMDTQY

v_gene: TRBV3-1/TRBV3-2
d_gene: TRBD1
CDR3aa: ASSTLDRFGYT

v_gene: TRBV30
d_gene: NA
CDR3aa: ASRGGRLEAF